The 32 T cell receptor beta chains in this list originate from one sample, sequenced in a study of shared clonotypes between healthy human individuals. Sequencing was performed with immunoSEQ multiplex PCR; in TCRdb, only in-frame clones are kept and a portion is missing. The sample lists under 2,500,000 clones, more than 90% occurring once. Specimen: naive CD4+ T cells sorted from blood. Subset meaning: CD45RA+ positively selected. These receptors came from a man aged 18 to 29 in good health.

This sequence joins TRBV19 and TRBJ2-1; D gene uncertain. The CDR3 runs 13 residues. Germline lookup yields CDR1 LNHDA and CDR2 SQIVND (reference sequence). Between the trimmed V and J ends, which lost 5 bases and 9 bases, there was a span of 14 bases. CDR3 sequence: CASSGNQLSEQFF. CDR3 in DNA: TGTGCCAGTAGTGGGAATCAGCTTAGTGAGCAGTTCTTC. Drawing the rest from reference TRBV19 and TRBJ2-1, the complete variable domain is DGGITQSPKYLFRKEGQNVTLSCEQNLNHDAMYWYRQDPGQGLRLIYYSQIVNDFQKGDIAEGYSVSREKKESFPLTVTSAQKNPTAFYLCASSGNQLSEQFFGPGTRLTVL.

The gene calls are TRBV11-2 and TRBJ1-2, with D possibly being TRBD1 (5 bases). Looked up from germline, CDR1 is SGHAT and CDR2 is FQNNGV. The germline V and J ends were trimmed by 11 bases and 7 bases, with 20 bases remaining between them. The CDR3 totals 13 residues. CDR3 sequence: CACRGTAGAGYTF. DNA for the CDR3: TGTGCCTGCCGTGGCACAGCTGGGGCTGGCTACACCTTC.

The sample holds one count of this clone. This rearrangement joins TRBV6-1 to TRBJ1-6; unclear D gene. The CDR3 runs to 12 residues. CDR1 and CDR2 (germline): MNHNS, SASEGT. The ends were cut back, 5 bases at V and 11 bases at J, with 10 bases in the middle. The CDR3 region has the DNA TGTGCCAGCAGTACCCTGGATCCACCCCTCCACTTT. Translated: CASSTLDPPLHF.

The V and J genes are TRBV7-9 and TRBJ2-1; 7 nucleotides line up with TRBD1. The CDR3 spans 15 residues. Looked up from germline, CDR1 is SEHNR and CDR2 is FQNEAQ (reference sequence). V lost 5 bases to trimming and J lost 5 bases; unmatched junction nucleotides: 9. CDR3: CASSPRGQGNNEQFF. CDR3 DNA sequence: TGTGCCAGCAGCCCGAGGGGGCAAGGAAACAATGAGCAGTTCTTC.

This sequence joins TRBV28 and TRBJ2-5; 8 bases are shared with TRBD1. CDR1 is MDHEN and CDR2 is SYDVKM in the germline V gene. The CDR3 length is 18 residues. With V trimmed by 6 bases and J by 2 bases, 17 bases remained unmatched. CDR3 sequence: CASSPRQGFFSPQETQYF. DNA for the CDR3: TGTGCCAGCAGCCCGAGACAGGGGTTTTTCTCTCCTCAAGAGACCCAGTACTTC.

The chain joins TRBV10-3 to TRBJ2-7, with D tentatively TRBD2 (7 bases). The CDR3 extends over 15 amino acids. Germline CDR1 and CDR2: ENHRY and SYGVKD. V lost 7 bases to trimming and J lost 1 base, with 17 bases between them. CDR3 coding DNA: TGTGCCATCAAGGGGGGGGACCAAGCATCCTACGAGCAGTACTTC. Protein: CAIKGGDQASYEQYF.

The J gene is TRBJ1-2, the V gene TRBV6-1, with unresolved D. Trimming removed 6 bases at V and 4 bases at J, with 12 bases between. The CDR3 spans 13 residues. Germline values: CDR1 MNHNS, CDR2 SASEGT. The CDR3 region is CASSGVLVYGYTF. DNA of the CDR3: TGTGCCAGCAGCGGGGTCCTCGTCTATGGCTACACCTTC.

The rearrangement links TRBV7-9 to TRBJ1-1; D ambiguous. Trimming took 5 bases from V and 1 from J, leaving 23 bases between them. CDR3 length: 18 residues. Germline CDR1 and CDR2: SEHNR and FQNEAQ (reference sequence). CDR3 amino acids: CASSSQFTGGHRNTEAFF. CDR3 bases: TGTGCCAGCAGCAGTCAATTCACGGGTGGTCACCGGAACACTGAAGCTTTCTTT. Combining the CDR3 with reference TRBV7-9 and TRBJ1-1 gives the whole variable domain DTGVSQNPRHKITKRGQNVTFRCDPISEHNRLYWYRQTLGQGPEFLTYFQNEAQLEKSRLLSDRFSAERPKGSFSTLEIQRTEQGDSAMYLCASSSQFTGGHRNTEAFFGQGTRLTVV.

The chain couples TRBV9 to TRBJ1-6; D is perhaps TRBD1 (5 bases). This CDR3 spans 16 amino acids. V lost 4 bases and J lost 0, with 11 bases in between. Germline CDR1 and CDR2: SGDLS and YYNGEE. CDR3 protein: CASSPSGGSYNSPLHF. CDR3 DNA sequence: TGTGCCAGCAGCCCCAGTGGGGGCTCCTATAATTCACCCCTCCACTTT.

The V call is TRBV29-1, the J call TRBJ1-1; D is ambiguous. The V gene's germline CDR1 is SQVTM and CDR2 ANQGSEA. The CDR3 consists of 13 residues. With 7 bases removed from V and 2 bases from J, the gap between germline ends came to 14 bases. CDR3 protein: CSAPGPANTEAFF. CDR3 bases: TGCAGCGCCCCCGGGCCCGCAAACACTGAAGCTTTCTTT.

The V gene is TRBV11-1, the J gene TRBJ2-2, with TRBD1 matching over 8 bases. The CDR3 is 15 residues long. Trimming cost V 3 bases and J 6 bases; bases outside gene matches: 6. Germline V gene sequence: CDR1 SGHAT, CDR2 FQDESV (reference sequence). CDR3 in amino acids: CASSFEDRGPGELFF. CDR3 bases: TGTGCCAGCAGCTTCGAAGACAGGGGTCCCGGGGAGCTGTTTTTT.

The genes are TRBV5-4 and TRBJ2-5; 10 nucleotides agree with TRBD1. This CDR3 has 15 amino acids. V shed 0 bases and J 2 bases; nucleotides not matched to a gene: 1. Germline V gives CDR1 SGHNT, CDR2 YYREEE (reference sequence). CDR3 DNA sequence: TGTGCCAGCAGCTTGGGGGGACAGGGGCAAGAGACCCAGTACTTC. Its protein is CASSLGGQGQETQYF. Full variable domain (rest looked up from reference TRBV5-4 and TRBJ2-5): ETGVTQSPTHLIKTRGQQVTLRCSSQSGHNTVSWYQQALGQGPQFIFQYYREEENGRGNFPPRFSGLQFPNYSSELNVNALELDDSALYLCASSLGGQGQETQYFGPGTRLLVL.

The DNA of the CDR3 is TGCGCCAGCAGAGCCAGGGACAGTTACCAAGAGACCCAGTACTTC. Translated: CASRARDSYQETQYF. The chain combines TRBV10-1 with TRBJ2-5; TRBD1 matches 7 bases. J was trimmed by 0 bases and V by 6 bases; bases with no gene match: 7. The CDR3 has 15 amino acids. CDR1 is WNHNN and CDR2 is SYGVQD in the germline V gene (reference sequence).

The V gene is TRBV2, the J gene TRBJ2-5; 14 bases line up with TRBD2. The CDR3 totals 16 residues. CDR1 and CDR2 from the germline V gene are SNHLY and FYNNEI. V dropped 5 bases and J dropped 4; count of bases not matched to a gene: 6. CDR3 nucleotides: TGTGCCAGCAGTAGAAGGACTAGCGGGGGGACAGAGACCCAGTACTTC. As protein: CASSRRTSGGTETQYF.

The rearrangement joins TRBV19 to TRBJ2-7, with 9 bases that match TRBD1. Germline values: CDR1 LNHDA, CDR2 SQIVND (reference sequence). There are 16 residues in the CDR3. V gave up 6 bases and J gave up 2 bases; unmatched junction bases: 11. CDR3 protein: CASRGQGTRGAYEQYF. DNA of the CDR3: TGTGCCAGTAGAGGACAGGGGACCCGGGGCGCCTACGAGCAGTACTTC.

The chain couples TRBV11-2 to TRBJ1-5, with a possible D match to TRBD1 (5 bases). The length of the CDR3 is 15 residues. Germline values: CDR1 SGHAT, CDR2 FQNNGV. Trimming left V 0 bases short and J 1 base short, with 7 bases between. The CDR3 DNA sequence: TGTGCCAGCAGCTTAGAAGGGGCAAGCAATCAGCCCCAGCATTTT. It specifies CASSLEGASNQPQHF. The full variable domain, its missing parts supplied by reference TRBV11-2 and TRBJ1-5, is EAGVAQSPRYKIIEKRQSVAFWCNPISGHATLYWYQQILGQGPKLLIQFQNNGVVDDSQLPKDRFSAERLKGVDSTLKIQPAKLEDSAVYLCASSLEGASNQPQHFGDGTRLSIL.

The chain combines TRBV6-1 with TRBJ2-3; D is unclear. With 1 base removed from V and 8 bases from J, the gap between germline ends came to 10 bases. Germline V gives CDR1 MNHNS, CDR2 SASEGT. The CDR3 is 13 amino acids. The CDR3 is CASSEGAHGTQYF. Written as DNA, the CDR3 is TGTGCCAGCAGTGAAGGCGCCCATGGTACGCAGTATTTT.

The chain recombines TRBV2 with TRBJ2-3; a weak D match, TRBD1 (5 bases). Germline values: CDR1 SNHLY, CDR2 FYNNEI. Trimming took 5 bases from V and 0 from J, leaving 12 bases between them. The CDR3 contains 15 residues. CDR3 residues: CASSRQPPSTDTQYF. The CDR3 bases are TGTGCCAGCAGTCGACAGCCACCTAGCACAGATACGCAGTATTTT.

The J gene is TRBJ1-4, the V gene TRBV4-3, with D unresolved. Germline loops: CDR1 LGHNA, CDR2 YSLEER. CDR3 length: 15 amino acids. V lost 0 bases and J 5 bases, leaving 10 bases between the germline ends. The CDR3, as DNA: TGCGCCAGCAGCCAAGATAGGTCAAGAAATGAAAAACTGTTTTTT. Amino acid sequence: CASSQDRSRNEKLFF.

V usage is TRBV13 and J usage is TRBJ1-1; perhaps TRBD1 as D (5 bases). V was cut by 4 bases and J by 10 bases, with 13 bases left in between. The CDR3 covers 12 residues. CDR1 and CDR2 from the germline V gene are PRHDT and FYEKMQ (reference sequence). CDR3 in amino acids: CASSSGTLSAFF. The CDR3 DNA reads TGTGCCAGCAGCTCTGGGACCTTGTCAGCTTTCTTT.

This chain joins TRBV5-6 and TRBJ2-1, with 13 bases that match TRBD2. The junction had 1 base not matched to a gene; V was cut back by 1 base and J by 9 bases. The CDR3 runs 14 residues. The germline V gene encodes CDR1 SGHDT and CDR2 YYEEEE. DNA of the CDR3: TGTGCCAGCAGCTTGAGACTAGCGGGAGGTGAGCAGTTCTTC. Translated: CASSLRLAGGEQFF.

The J gene is TRBJ2-2, the V gene TRBV10-1, with 11 bases fitting TRBD1. The CDR3 sequence is 15 residues long. Germline V gene lookup returns CDR1 WNHNN and CDR2 SYGVQD (reference sequence). Trimming at V came to 5 bases and at J to 4 bases, leaving 3 bases not matched to a gene. The CDR3 protein is CASSTGTGGTGELFF. The DNA for the CDR3 is TGCGCCAGCAGTACCGGGACAGGGGGCACCGGGGAGCTGTTTTTT.

This sequence joins TRBV29-1 and TRBJ2-3, with D perhaps matching TRBD1 or TRBD2 (5 bases each). V was cut by 7 bases and J by 4 bases, with 15 bases left in between. CDR1 is SQVTM and CDR2 is ANQGSEA in the germline V gene. CDR3 length: 13 amino acids. Here the CDR3 DNA reads TGCAGCGCGATGAGAGGGACCTCAGATACGCAGTATTTT. Translation: CSAMRGTSDTQYF.

The chain has TRBV18 and TRBJ2-7, with D possibly TRBD1 on 6 matching bases. Per the germline V gene, CDR1 is KGHSH and CDR2 is LQKENI. V lost 4 bases, J lost 0 bases, and 10 bases lay in between. This CDR3 has 14 amino acids. In DNA form, the CDR3 reads TGTGCCAGCTCACATGGACAGCTCTCCTACGAGCAGTACTTC. Protein product: CASSHGQLSYEQYF.

In this sample, this clone turned up a few times. The V and J genes are TRBV5-5 and TRBJ1-2; D not certain. The CDR3 runs to 13 residues. V dropped 3 bases and J dropped 4 bases, with 10 bases sitting between them. Germline assignment: CDR1 SGHKS and CDR2 YYEKEE (reference sequence). The CDR3 coding sequence is TGTGCCAGCAGCTCCGGGCCCGCCTATGGCTACACCTTC. It is translated as CASSSGPAYGYTF.

The rearrangement uses TRBV15 and TRBJ2-1, with a possible D match to TRBD2 (5 bases). V was cut by 3 bases and J by 0 bases, with 9 bases left in between. CDR1 and CDR2 from the germline V gene are LNHNV and YYDKDF (reference sequence). The CDR3 is made up of 15 amino acids. The CDR3 here is CATSSARGSYNEQFF. The DNA of the CDR3 is TGTGCCACCAGCAGCGCTCGGGGCTCCTACAATGAGCAGTTCTTC.

This clone occurred many times. The chain couples TRBV5-5 to TRBJ1-3, with D perhaps matching TRBD1 (5 bases). The CDR3 is 17 amino acids. The germline CDR1 and CDR2 sequences are SGHKS and YYEKEE (reference sequence). V was pared by 0 bases and J by 3 bases, with 16 bases between. The CDR3 nucleotides are TGTGCCAGCAGCTTGGGGGGCCTGATCACTGGTGGAAACACCATATATTTT. It encodes CASSLGGLITGGNTIYF.

The V call is TRBV5-6, the J call TRBJ1-1; weak D call: TRBD1 (6 bases). V lost 5 bases to trimming and J lost 6 bases, with 14 bases between them. Germline CDR1 is SGHDT and CDR2 is YYEEEE. This CDR3 is built from 13 residues. As DNA, the CDR3 is TGTGCCAGCAGACACAGGGTTTTCGCTGAAGCTTTCTTT. Protein product: CASRHRVFAEAFF.

The CDR3 region has the DNA TGCGCCAGCAGCTTGGTACCGGACCTTAATGAAAAACTGTTTTTT. Amino acid sequence: CASSLVPDLNEKLFF. The chain uses TRBV5-1 and TRBJ1-4; D gene ambiguous. The CDR3 spans 15 residues. The ends were cut back, 0 bases at V and 4 bases at J, with 10 bases in the middle. Germline CDR1 is SGHRS and CDR2 is YFSETQ.

The rearrangement links TRBV18 to TRBJ2-4, with TRBD1 matching over 8 bases. The germline V gene encodes CDR1 KGHSH and CDR2 LQKENI. V shed 3 bases and J 9 bases; nucleotides not matched to a gene: 10. The CDR3 runs to 15 residues. The CDR3: CASSPGQGLGVIQYF. CDR3 coding DNA: TGTGCCAGCTCACCCGGACAGGGCCTGGGCGTCATTCAGTACTTC.

This CDR3 reads CASSRTGVSTDTQYF. The CDR3 coding sequence is TGTGCCAGTAGCCGGACAGGGGTATCGACAGATACGCAGTATTTT. The J gene is TRBJ2-3, the V gene TRBV19; 9 bases line up with TRBD1. V gave up 6 bases and J gave up 3 bases; unmatched junction bases: 7. The CDR3 is 15 residues long. Germline V gives CDR1 LNHDA, CDR2 SQIVND (reference sequence).

The CDR3 DNA reads TGTGCCAGCAGCCCGTCGACAGGGAATAGCAATCAGCCCCAGCATTTT. Translation: CASSPSTGNSNQPQHF. J is TRBJ1-5 and V is TRBV7-9; 7 bases align to TRBD1. With V trimmed by 5 bases and J by 0 bases, 7 bases remained unmatched. Germline V gene data show CDR1 as SEHNR and CDR2 as FQNEAQ (reference sequence). The CDR3 spans 16 residues.